This is a list of T cell receptor beta chains from one sample in a study of CD8 T cells in ankylosing spondylitis. TCRdb ran MiXCR on the 5' RACE reads and lists one entry per CDR3 protein. In the table there are about 800,000 distinct CDR3 sequences, approximately 10% of which are singletons. Material: blood, either unsorted or a sorted T cell fraction (not recorded which). These receptors were collected from a male donor with ankylosing spondylitis. Both conserved end residues are part of each CDR3. D genes are given only for firm matches. Expanded clones are given a class, and other clones once, few, many or no size at all.

cdr3_nt cdr3_aa j_call clone_size d_call v_call
TGCAGTGCTAGAGGTATACTAGGGGCTCACACTGAAGCTTTCTTT CSARGILGAHTEAFF TRBJ1-1 NA NA TRBV20-1
TGTGCCAGCAGCTTTGGGACTAGCGGAAGGGATACGCAGTATTTT CASSFGTSGRDTQYF TRBJ2-3 NA TRBD2 TRBV7-9
TGTGCCTGGAAGAAAACAGGAGGGCGGGCTGAGCAGTTCTTC CAWKKTGGRAEQFF TRBJ2-1 few NA TRBV30
TGCAGTGCTAGAGCCTCGGGACAGGTCGGTTACAATGAGCAGTTCTTC CSARASGQVGYNEQFF TRBJ2-1 few TRBD1 TRBV20-1
TGCGCCAGCAGCTTTGGGACGCTCGAGGGGAATTCACCCCTCCACTTT CASSFGTLEGNSPLHF TRBJ1-6 few NA TRBV5-1
TGTGCCAGCGGTTCATATGGGCGTACTGAAGCTTTCTTT CASGSYGRTEAFF TRBJ1-1 NA NA TRBV6-2/TRBV6-3
TGTGCCAGCAGTTTCGGGGCCACCGGAGCTTTCTTT CASSFGATGAFF TRBJ1-1 many NA TRBV12-3/TRBV12-4
TGTGCCAGCAGCTCCCCAGGGGCTGAAGCTTTCTTT CASSSPGAEAFF TRBJ1-1 many NA TRBV5-5
TGCAGTGCTCTAGAACTAGCGCCAACCAATGAGCAGTTCTTC CSALELAPTNEQFF TRBJ2-1 few TRBD2 TRBV20-1
TGTGCCAGCAGTTTATTAGGAAAGGCAGGAGGGACTGAAGCTTTCTTT CASSLLGKAGGTEAFF TRBJ1-1 few NA TRBV27
TGTGCCAGCAGGTTTGGTTTTACAGGGAACACCGGGGAGCTGTTTTTT CASRFGFTGNTGELFF TRBJ2-2 NA NA TRBV7-2
TGTGCCAGCAGCTCACCAGCTAAGGGGGTAGACTATAATTCACCCCTCCACTTT CASSSPAKGVDYNSPLHF TRBJ1-6 NA NA TRBV7-2
TGCAGTTTCGAGGCAGGAGGGAACACTGAAGCTTTCTTT CSFEAGGNTEAFF TRBJ1-1 many NA TRBV20-1
TGCAGCGTTGCAGTCCCCGGGGGCTATGGCTACACCTTC CSVAVPGGYGYTF TRBJ1-2 NA NA TRBV29-1
TGTGCCAGCTCACCCCCCGGGACTCGGACCGCTTTCTTT CASSPPGTRTAFF TRBJ1-1 NA NA TRBV18
TGCGCCAGCAGCCAAGATCCACAGGGGGCGAACTATGGCTACACCTTC CASSQDPQGANYGYTF TRBJ1-2 few TRBD1 TRBV4-3
TGTGCCAGCTTGCCAGAGGATTATGACGAGCAGTACTTC CASLPEDYDEQYF TRBJ2-7 NA NA TRBV7-2
TGCGCCAGCAGCTCTCGGGGGAAGACAGATACGCAGTATTTT CASSSRGKTDTQYF TRBJ2-3 NA NA TRBV5-1
TGCAGCGTTAGCGGGGGGACCGGGGCAGATACGCAGTATTTT CSVSGGTGADTQYF TRBJ2-3 few TRBD2 TRBV29-1
TGTGCCAGCAGTTGGGACTACAATCAGCCCCAGCATTTT CASSWDYNQPQHF TRBJ1-5 NA NA TRBV28
TGCGCCAGCAGCCAAGATTGGTCAGGGTACACCGGGGAGCTGTTTTTT CASSQDWSGYTGELFF TRBJ2-2 few NA TRBV4-3
TGTGCCAGCAGCTTGTGGTCCGGGCGGGGACTGGAGCAGTACTTC CASSLWSGRGLEQYF TRBJ2-7 NA NA TRBV7-2
TGCGCCAGCAGCCAAGGACCTTTACAAGACTACGAGCAGTACTTC CASSQGPLQDYEQYF TRBJ2-7 NA NA TRBV4-3
TGCGCCAGCAGCCAGGGACACATTGGGGTCGCAGATACGCAGTATTTT CASSQGHIGVADTQYF TRBJ2-3 few NA TRBV4-3
TGTGCCAGCAGTTACTCGAGATTACGGACTAGCGGCTACAATGAGCAGTTCTTC CASSYSRLRTSGYNEQFF TRBJ2-1 NA TRBD2 TRBV6-2/TRBV6-3
TGCAGCATCGAGGGACAGGGATCCTATGGCTACACCTTC CSIEGQGSYGYTF TRBJ1-2 many TRBD1 TRBV29-1
TGTGCCACCAGCAGTCTCCTAGGGACCCAGTACTTC CATSSLLGTQYF TRBJ2-5 many NA TRBV15
TGCAGTGCTGGGGGATTTCTCACTGAAGCTTTCTTT CSAGGFLTEAFF TRBJ1-1 few NA TRBV20-1
TGCAGTGCTGGAGCACCGGGACTAGCGGGAGTTGAGCAGTTCTTC CSAGAPGLAGVEQFF TRBJ2-1 few TRBD2 TRBV20-1
TGTGCCAGCAGCGTAGGTCCGACAGGGGGCAGTGAGCAGTTCTTC CASSVGPTGGSEQFF TRBJ2-1 NA TRBD1 TRBV9
TGCGCCAGCAGCTTGGTCACTAGCGTGCGAATCTACGAGCAGTACTTC CASSLVTSVRIYEQYF TRBJ2-7 NA TRBD2 TRBV5-1
TGTGCCATCAGTGAGTCGACGCCGATTAATTCACCCCTCCACTTT CAISESTPINSPLHF TRBJ1-6 few NA TRBV10-3